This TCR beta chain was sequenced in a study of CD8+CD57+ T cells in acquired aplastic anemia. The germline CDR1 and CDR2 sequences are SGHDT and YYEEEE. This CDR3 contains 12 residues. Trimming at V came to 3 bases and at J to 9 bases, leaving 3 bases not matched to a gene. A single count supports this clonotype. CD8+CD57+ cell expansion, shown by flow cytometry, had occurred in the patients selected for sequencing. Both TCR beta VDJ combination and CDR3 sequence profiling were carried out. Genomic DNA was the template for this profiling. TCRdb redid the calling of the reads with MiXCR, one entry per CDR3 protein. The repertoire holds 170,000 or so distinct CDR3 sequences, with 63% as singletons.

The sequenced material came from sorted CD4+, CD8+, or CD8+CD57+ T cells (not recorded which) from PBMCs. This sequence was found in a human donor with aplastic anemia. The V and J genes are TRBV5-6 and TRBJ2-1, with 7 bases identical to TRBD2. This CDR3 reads CASSWEGFEQFF. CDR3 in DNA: TGTGCCAGCAGCTGGGAGGGGTTTGAGCAGTTCTTC.